This entry features one T cell receptor beta chain sequence. Its antigen is currently unknown. This record belongs to a study of cytomegalovirus exposure and HLA in healthy donors. Study results and limitations: In an earlier analysis, productive rearrangement rates for most beta V segments clustered near 87% or 30%. Reports showed the classifier diagnosing cytomegalovirus status with high specificity and sensitivity.

Both 60 Vbeta primers and 13 Jbeta primers went into the PCR. Libraries were prepared by immunoSEQ multiplex PCR; TCRdb keeps only in-frame clonotypes and omits some of them. The table lists 200,000 to 250,000 clones, 70% to 90% of them singletons. Germline V gene data show CDR1 as LNHDA and CDR2 as SQIVND (reference sequence). There are 14 residues in the CDR3. Trimming left V 11 bases short and J 3 bases short, with 19 bases between. The sample was PBMCs. The receptor's source is an older woman in good health and CMV-seropositive. The genes are TRBV19 and TRBJ1-2; D ambiguous. Here the CDR3 DNA reads TGTGCCGCAAACCAAAAGGGCGGGGACTATGGCTACACCTTC. Its protein product is CAANQKGGDYGYTF.